The clone carrying this T cell receptor (beta chain) occurred once. The antigen is undetermined. V dropped 5 bases and J dropped 1 base, with 24 bases sitting between them. CDR1 is MDHEN, CDR2 SYDVKM, per germline. The CDR3 has 20 residues. The data were obtained in a study of shared clonotypes between healthy human individuals. Study results and limitations: Represented diversity (both genetic and exposure-history) was limited by the small number of donors. Blood alone was sampled, and tissue repertoires likely differ. Sequencing of the sorted subsets was shown by rarefaction to be incomplete despite large depth.

Once extracted for a subset, genomic DNA was divided evenly among several immunoSEQ plates. TCRdb keeps only in-frame clones here, not all; method: immunoSEQ multiplex PCR. Of more than 550,000 clones in the sample, just under 75% were seen once. The specimen was memory CD4+ T cells sorted from blood. The subset here: CD45RA-negative fraction. The chain combines TRBV28 with TRBJ2-6; TRBD1 is a possible D gene (6 bases). The TCR originated in a woman aged 25 to 39 in good health. The CDR3 bases are TGTGCCAGCAGTCAACACCCGGGACAACAGCTGGGGTCTGGGGCCAACGTCCTGACTTTC. It yields the protein CASSQHPGQQLGSGANVLTF.